The 26 T cell receptor beta chains given below trace back to one sample, sequenced in a study of cytomegalovirus exposure and HLA in healthy donors (TCRdb year 2017). Libraries came from the immunoSEQ multiplex PCR assay. Entries here come from immuneACCESS through TCRdb and include only in-frame sequences with V and J called. Some clones fail to appear in such tables; in the studies checked, an unresolved V gene covers under half of the shortfall, and the cause of the remainder is unknown. The sample yields about 130,000 clones; roughly nine tenths were counted once. The ten biggest clones cover 1.1% of the sample. Sequencing was carried out using PBMCs. These receptors all come from a woman between 18 and 30 years old in good health and CMV-seronegative.

The V gene is TRBV6-1, the J gene TRBJ2-7; TRBD1 might be the D (6 bases). The CDR3 consists of 14 residues. Per the germline V gene, CDR1 is MNHNS and CDR2 is SASEGT. V lost 5 bases and J 2 bases, leaving 13 bases between the germline ends. This CDR3 is CASSHREGPYEQYV. CDR3 nucleotides: TGTGCCAGCAGTCACAGGGAAGGTCCCTACGAGCAGTACGTC.

The chain joins TRBV28 to TRBJ2-7; the D gene is possibly TRBD2 (6 bases). Germline loops: CDR1 MDHEN, CDR2 SYDVKM. The CDR3 has 13 residues. Trimming removed 6 bases from V and 1 base from J, with 10 bases in between. CDR3: CASRGGTSYEQYF. In DNA form, the CDR3 reads TGTGCCAGCAGGGGGGGAACATCCTACGAGCAGTACTTC.

The chain couples TRBV28 to TRBJ1-4; TRBD1 agrees at 7 bases. Trimming at V came to 6 bases and at J to 5 bases, leaving 6 bases not matched to a gene. The CDR3 totals 14 residues. Looked up from germline, CDR1 is MDHEN and CDR2 is SYDVKM. The DNA of the CDR3 is TGTGCCAGCAGCACCGGGACAGAGAATGAAAAACTGTTTTTT. Residues: CASSTGTENEKLFF.

The rearrangement links TRBV21-1 to TRBJ2-7; TRBD1 reflects the table's D call only, with no check against the DNA. TRBV21-1 corresponds to a pseudogene. The CDR3 consists of 14 residues. The CDR3, as DNA: TGTGCCAGCAGCTGCGTCAGGGGATCCTACGAGCAGTACGTC. Protein: CASSCVRGSYEQYV.

This rearrangement joins TRBV13 to TRBJ2-7, with 8 bases matching TRBD1. V was clipped by 4 bases and J by 0 bases; unmatched bases: 8. Germline V gene sequence: CDR1 PRHDT, CDR2 FYEKMQ (reference sequence). The length of the CDR3 is 16 residues. The DNA for the CDR3 is TGTGCCAGCAGCTCCGGACAGGGAAGGTCCTCCTACGAGCAGTACTTC. Residues: CASSSGQGRSSYEQYF. Using reference TRBV13 and TRBJ2-7 for the parts outside the CDR3, the full variable domain is AAGVIQSPRHLIKEKRETATLKCYPIPRHDTVYWYQQGPGQDPQFLISFYEKMQSDKGSIPDRFSAQQFSDYHSELNMSSLELGDSALYFCASSSGQGRSSYEQYFGPGTRLTVT.

The chain combines TRBV11-2 with TRBJ2-5; a possible D gene is TRBD2 (5 bases). Trimming shortened V by 4 bases and J by 4 bases, and 13 bases separated the two germline ends. The germline CDR1 and CDR2 sequences are SGHAT and FQNNGV. This CDR3 contains 14 residues. The CDR3 DNA reads TGTGCCAGCAGCTCCCGGGCCGCGGGAGAGACCCAGTACTTC. This sequence encodes CASSSRAAGETQYF. The whole variable domain, filled in from reference TRBV11-2 and TRBJ2-5, reads EAGVAQSPRYKIIEKRQSVAFWCNPISGHATLYWYQQILGQGPKLLIQFQNNGVVDDSQLPKDRFSAERLKGVDSTLKIQPAKLEDSAVYLCASSSRAAGETQYFGPGTRLLVL.

The gene calls are TRBV7-2 and TRBJ2-7; tentative D call: TRBD2 (6 bases). The CDR3 contains 18 residues. Trimming removed 1 base at V and 3 bases at J, with 22 bases between. Germline V gives CDR1 SGHTA, CDR2 FQGNSA. The CDR3: CASSLGDWAGLAVYEQYF. The CDR3 coding sequence is TGTGCCAGCAGCTTAGGGGATTGGGCGGGACTGGCGGTCTACGAGCAGTACTTC.

This chain links TRBV15 with TRBJ2-4; 7 nucleotides agree with TRBD2. Unmatched junction bases numbered 3, after V lost 3 bases and J lost 7 bases. The CDR3 has 13 residues. Germline values: CDR1 LNHNV, CDR2 YYDKDF (reference sequence). The CDR3 region has the DNA TGTGCCACCAGCAGGGGCGGGAGCAACATTCAGTACTTC. Its protein is CATSRGGSNIQYF.

The CDR3 sequence is CASSLSDTGELFF. The CDR3 coding sequence is TGCGCCAGCAGCTTATCGGACACCGGGGAGCTGTTTTTT. The chain has TRBV5-1 and TRBJ2-2; unclear D gene. Germline V gene lookup returns CDR1 SGHRS and CDR2 YFSETQ. This CDR3 comprises 13 residues. Trimming removed 2 bases from V and 3 bases from J, with 5 bases in between.

V usage is TRBV4-1 and J usage is TRBJ2-3; a possible D gene is TRBD2 (6 bases). Germline CDR1 MGHRA, CDR2 YSYEKL. The V end lost 4 bases, the J end lost 2 bases, and 16 bases lay between the germline ends. The CDR3 sequence is 16 residues long. The CDR3 sequence: CASSPMMGLHTDTQYF. In DNA, the CDR3 is TGCGCCAGCAGCCCCATGATGGGACTTCACACAGATACGCAGTATTTT.

The genes are TRBV7-6 and TRBJ2-1, with a possible D match to TRBD2 (5 bases). The CDR3 totals 13 residues. CDR1 and CDR2 (germline): SGHVS, FNYEAQ. Trimming removed 8 bases from V and 6 bases from J, with 14 bases in between. CDR3 bases: TGTGCCAGCTCGCACGAAGAGGGCAATGAGCAGTTCTTC. Amino acid sequence: CASSHEEGNEQFF.

The chain combines TRBV5-1 with TRBJ1-1; tentatively, D is TRBD1 (6 bases). There are 12 residues in the CDR3. Trimming removed 2 bases from V and 7 bases from J, with 9 bases in between. Germline V CDR1 and CDR2: SGHRS, YFSETQ. The chain's CDR3 is CASSFRQDEAFF. The CDR3 nucleotides are TGCGCCAGCAGCTTTCGACAGGATGAAGCTTTCTTT.

This clone was found once. The J gene is TRBJ1-2, the V gene TRBV28; 12 nucleotides agree with TRBD1. This CDR3 comprises 15 residues. The V gene end was trimmed by 6 bases and the J gene end by 4 bases; junction bases not matched to a gene: 6. The germline CDR1 and CDR2 sequences are MDHEN and SYDVKM. The CDR3 region is CASSMGQGASYGYTF. The CDR3 region has the DNA TGTGCCAGCAGCATGGGACAGGGGGCTTCCTATGGCTACACCTTC.

The V and J genes are TRBV28 and TRBJ2-7; perhaps TRBD2 as D (6 bases). Trimming removed 1 base at V and 1 base at J, with 17 bases between. Germline loops: CDR1 MDHEN, CDR2 SYDVKM. The CDR3 has 17 amino acids. The DNA for the CDR3 is TGTGCCAGCAGTTTATTAGTTTGGGGCGGGGCTTCCTACGAGCAGTACTTC. This sequence encodes CASSLLVWGGASYEQYF.

The chain joins TRBV11-2 to TRBJ2-5, with TRBD2 matching 7 bases. Germline assignment: CDR1 SGHAT and CDR2 FQNNGV. CDR3 length: 16 residues. V shed 4 bases, J shed 1 base, and the junction held 9 bases outside the gene matches. The CDR3 is CASSSGTTAFQETQYF. The CDR3 DNA is TGTGCCAGCAGCTCCGGGACTACCGCCTTCCAAGAGACCCAGTACTTC.

The chain is built from TRBV4-3 and TRBJ2-7; D remains unclear. Trimming removed 1 base from V and 3 bases from J, with 7 bases in between. The CDR3 has 13 residues. Germline V gene data show CDR1 as LGHNA and CDR2 as YSLEER. CDR3 residues: CASSQAEHYEQYF. In DNA form, the CDR3 reads TGCGCCAGCAGCCAAGCGGAGCACTACGAGCAGTACTTC.

Concerning this clone itself: One junction end disagrees with the germline gene, perhaps due to a read error. The rearrangement links TRBV30 to TRBJ2-7, with 13 positions matching TRBD2. CDR3 length equals 18 residues. Germline V gene lookup returns CDR1 GTSNPN and CDR2 SVGIG (reference sequence). DNA of the CDR3: TGTGCCTGGAGTGTCCTTACCTCTACTAGCGGGAGGGCCTATGAGCAGTACTTC. Encoded protein: CAWSVLTSTSGRAYEQYF.

In this sample, this clone turned up a few times. This chain joins TRBV6-1 and TRBJ1-1; no clear D gene. With 8 bases removed from V and 0 bases from J, the gap between germline ends came to 10 bases. Germline V lookup: CDR1 MNHNS, CDR2 SASEGT. CDR3 size: 13 residues. CDR3 DNA sequence: TGTGCCAGCGTCATGAGGTTGAACACTGAAGCTTTCTTT. This gives the protein CASVMRLNTEAFF.

The CDR3 nucleotides read TGTGCCAGCAGTTACGCACAGGGGCACTATGGCTACACCTTC. Its translation: CASSYAQGHYGYTF. The V call is TRBV6-5, the J call TRBJ1-2; TRBD1 aligns across 7 bases. The CDR3 has 14 amino acids. V was pared by 2 bases and J by 3 bases, with 3 bases of the junction left unmatched. The germline CDR1 and CDR2 sequences are MNHEY and SVGAGI.

This clone appeared a single time. The chain is built from TRBV28 and TRBJ1-1; D perhaps matches TRBD1 (5 bases). CDR3 length equals 15 residues. V lost 2 bases to trimming and J lost 9 bases, with 19 bases between them. Germline loops: CDR1 MDHEN, CDR2 SYDVKM. The CDR3 nucleotides are TGTGCCAGCAGTTTAGGTAGCCAGGGATACCCGAAAGCTTTCTTT. As protein: CASSLGSQGYPKAFF.

This chain joins TRBV6-5 and TRBJ2-4; 12 bases line up with TRBD2. This CDR3 contains 16 residues. Germline V CDR1 and CDR2: MNHEY, SVGAGI. V shed 2 bases, J shed 5 bases, and the junction held 4 bases outside the gene matches. CDR3 DNA sequence: TGTGCCAGCAGTTACGGGCCTAGCGGGGGGGAAAACATTCAGTACTTC. It yields the protein CASSYGPSGGENIQYF.

CDR3 DNA: TGTGCCAGCTCACCACGGGGGGAGGAACCCCAGCATTTT. It yields the protein CASSPRGEEPQHF. The chain uses TRBV18 and TRBJ1-5; D perhaps matches TRBD1 (5 bases). Trimming removed 1 base from V and 10 bases from J, with 11 bases in between. CDR3 length: 13 amino acids. Germline V gene data show CDR1 as KGHSH and CDR2 as LQKENI.

The V gene is TRBV30, the J gene TRBJ1-1; D not resolved. Germline V gives CDR1 GTSNPN, CDR2 SVGIG (reference sequence). CDR3 length: 13 residues. V was pared by 2 bases and J by 1 base, with 8 bases between. CDR3 sequence reads: CAWSRAPNTEAFF. Written as DNA, the CDR3 is TGTGCCTGGAGTAGAGCCCCGAACACTGAAGCTTTCTTT.

This chain links TRBV7-9 with TRBJ2-2, with 9 bases lining up with TRBD1. Germline V gives CDR1 SEHNR, CDR2 FQNEAQ (reference sequence). V trimming: 4 bases; J trimming: 1 base; junction bases outside the gene matches: 1. The CDR3 spans 15 residues. CDR3 nucleotides: TGTGCCAGCAGCTCGGGACAGGGGAACACCGGGGAGCTGTTTTTT. It encodes CASSSGQGNTGELFF.

In its sample, this clone was seen once. The gene calls are TRBV28 and TRBJ1-6; D may be TRBD1 (5 bases). V lost 3 bases and J lost 13, with 19 bases in between. There are 15 residues in the CDR3. Germline-derived CDR1 and CDR2 are MDHEN and SYDVKM. Here the CDR3 DNA reads TGTGCCAGCAGTTTGGCGGGGCAGGGCCCTGACCCCCTCCACTTT. Translating gives CASSLAGQGPDPLHF.

The chain recombines TRBV27 with TRBJ2-7; the D is unclear. V was cut by 2 bases and J by 0 bases, with 5 bases left in between. CDR3 length: 13 amino acids. Germline CDR1 and CDR2: MNHEY and SMNVEV (reference sequence). DNA of the CDR3: TGTGCCAGCAGTTTAGACACCTCCTACGAGCAGTACTTC. Protein product: CASSLDTSYEQYF.